The following is a T cell receptor beta chain sequence with its context. CDR3 length equals 15 residues. The germline V gene has CDR1 MNHEY and CDR2 SVGAGI. J was trimmed by 4 bases and V by 5 bases; bases with no gene match: 5. This sample was taken from a study of blood T cell repertoires in COVID-19. The wider study: Spain, Italy and the United States supplied samples that represented acute and convalescent COVID-19. The cDNA or gDNA used as material had been derived from T cells, B-cell-depleted T cells, or PBMCs.

As originally analysed: Reference gene primer amplification in the assay estimated nucleated cell counts. The protocol was immunoSEQ multiplex PCR, while the TCRdb copy is restricted to in-frame clones and leaves out a portion. V and J calls and clone size come straight from that table; D and trimming were deduced from the DNA. The sample lists some 260,000 clones, about 90% occurring once. Sequencing was performed on peripheral blood. This TCR was recovered from an elderly man with acute or convalescent COVID-19. The rearrangement uses TRBV6-5 and TRBJ1-5; 10 positions agree with TRBD1. CDR3 nucleotide sequence: TGTGCCAGCAGTCCTGACAGGGGGCAAAATCAGCCCCAGCATTTT. It is translated as CASSPDRGQNQPQHF.